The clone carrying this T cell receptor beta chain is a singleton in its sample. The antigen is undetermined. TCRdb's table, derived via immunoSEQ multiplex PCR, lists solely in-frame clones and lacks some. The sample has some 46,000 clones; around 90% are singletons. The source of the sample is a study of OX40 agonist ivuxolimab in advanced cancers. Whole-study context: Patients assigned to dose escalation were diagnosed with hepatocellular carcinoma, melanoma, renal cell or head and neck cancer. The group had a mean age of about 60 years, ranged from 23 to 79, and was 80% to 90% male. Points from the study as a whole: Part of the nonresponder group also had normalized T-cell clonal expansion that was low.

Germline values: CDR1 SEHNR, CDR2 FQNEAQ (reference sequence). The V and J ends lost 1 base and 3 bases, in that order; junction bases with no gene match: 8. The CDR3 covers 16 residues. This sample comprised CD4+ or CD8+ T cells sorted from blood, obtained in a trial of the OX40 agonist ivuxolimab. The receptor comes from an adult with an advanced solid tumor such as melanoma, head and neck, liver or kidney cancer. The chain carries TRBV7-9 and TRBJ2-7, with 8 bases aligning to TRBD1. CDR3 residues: CASSLVGWDRFYEQYF. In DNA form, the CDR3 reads TGTGCCAGCAGCTTAGTCGGATGGGACAGGTTCTACGAGCAGTACTTC.